The 13 T cell receptor beta chains below come from one sample, sequenced in a study of T cells in Graves' hyperthyroidism and ophthalmopathy. TCR beta CDR3 region amplification was performed from RNA transcripts. TCR CDR3 regions were first amplified by RT-PCR with HTBI primers. TCRdb reprocessed the multiplex PCR reads via MiXCR and lists one record per CDR3 protein. This sample has 450,000 to 650,000 distinct CDR3 sequences, with about 14% found just once. Sample: blood. These receptor sequences come from a woman aged 18-29 years with Graves' ophthalmopathy.

At least ten counts were recorded for this clonotype. The V call is TRBV30, the J call TRBJ1-2; possible D gene TRBD1, 5 bases. V was shortened by 2 bases and J by 3 bases, with 7 bases between the two germline ends. This CDR3 has 12 residues. Germline V gives CDR1 GTSNPN, CDR2 SVGIG (reference sequence). The CDR3 spells CAWSRDHYGYTF. For the CDR3, the DNA is TGTGCCTGGAGTCGGGACCACTATGGCTACACCTTC. The whole variable domain, filled in from reference TRBV30 and TRBJ1-2, reads SQTIHQWPATLVQPVGSPLSLECTVEGTSNPNLYWYRQAAGRGLQLLFYSVGIGQISSEVPQNLSASRPQDRQFILSSKKLLLSDSGFYLCAWSRDHYGYTFGSGTRLTVV.

This clonotype was seen ten or more times. The rearrangement links TRBV3-1 to TRBJ2-7; no definite D call. The germline gives CDR1 LGHDT, CDR2 YNNKEL (reference sequence). The CDR3 loop spans 14 amino acids. V was clipped by 3 bases and J by 1 base, with 10 bases between them. The CDR3 bases are TGTGCCAGCAGCCAGCAGGCCTCTTCCTACGAGCAGTACTTC. It is translated as CASSQQASSYEQYF.

This clonotype was observed a few times. The chain links TRBV11-3 to TRBJ1-5, with TRBD1 as a possible D gene (6 bases). The CDR3 is 17 residues long. V lost 5 bases to trimming and J lost 2 bases, with 19 bases between them. Per the germline V gene, CDR1 is SGHNT and CDR2 is YENEEA. The CDR3: CASSPQGDTPGNQPQHF. The CDR3 DNA is TGTGCCAGCAGCCCACAGGGTGACACGCCTGGCAATCAGCCCCAGCATTTT.

For this clonotype: A much larger clone lies one base from this, so it may be a read error. The rearrangement joins TRBV2 to TRBJ2-2; the D gene is possibly TRBD2 (7 bases). Per the germline V gene, CDR1 is SNHLY and CDR2 is FYNNEI. The CDR3 loop spans 15 amino acids. CDR3: CASSDFEGGPGELVF. CDR3 DNA: TGTGCCAGCAGTGATTTTGAGGGGGGGCCCGGGGAGCTGGTTTTT.

This clonotype was seen at least ten times. The genes are TRBV7-3 and TRBJ1-2, with 7 bases that match TRBD1. The CDR3 consists of 13 residues. V shed 5 bases, J shed 3 bases, and the junction held 3 bases outside the gene matches. The V gene's germline CDR1 is SGHTA and CDR2 FQGTGA. The CDR3 sequence: CASSTGQDYGYTF. Written as DNA, the CDR3 is TGTGCCAGCAGCACCGGACAGGACTATGGCTACACCTTC.

This clonotype was picked up many times. V is TRBV20-1 and J is TRBJ2-5; the D gene is possibly TRBD1 (6 bases). CDR1 is DFQATT and CDR2 is SNEGSKA in the germline V gene (reference sequence). This CDR3 has 14 residues. The germline V and J ends were trimmed by 0 bases and 3 bases, with 11 bases remaining between them. The CDR3 spells CSARDQGGKETQYF. The DNA for the CDR3 is TGCAGTGCTAGAGATCAAGGGGGTAAAGAGACCCAGTACTTC.

This clonotype came up many times. CDR3 loop: CASSLEVRNEQFF. CDR3 in DNA: TGTGCCAGCAGCTTAGAGGTCAGGAATGAGCAGTTCTTC. The J gene is TRBJ2-1, the V gene TRBV11-2; no clear D. The V and J ends lost 0 bases and 7 bases respectively, with 7 bases between them. The CDR3 runs 13 residues. The germline V gene encodes CDR1 SGHAT and CDR2 FQNNGV.

This clonotype showed up just a few times. The V gene is TRBV4-3, the J gene TRBJ2-3; D might be TRBD2 (6 bases). This CDR3 comprises 17 residues. V lost 1 base and J 1 base, leaving 15 bases between the germline ends. Germline V lookup: CDR1 LGHNA, CDR2 YSLEER. The CDR3 DNA sequence: TGCGCCAGCAGCCAAGCCTATTCGGGAGTCGGCACAGATACGCAGTATTTT. Amino acids: CASSQAYSGVGTDTQYF.

The table lists this clonotype with a few counts. This sequence joins TRBV30 and TRBJ1-6, with TRBD1 matching over 7 bases. Germline values: CDR1 GTSNPN, CDR2 SVGIG (reference sequence). The V segment lost 2 bases and the J segment 3 bases; nucleotides outside the gene matches: 4. The CDR3 loop spans 15 amino acids. The CDR3 DNA reads TGTGCCTGGAGTCGACAGGGCAGCTATAATTCACCCCTCCACTTT. Translation gives CAWSRQGSYNSPLHF. The entire variable domain, with the rest obtained from reference TRBV30 and TRBJ1-6, is as follows: SQTIHQWPATLVQPVGSPLSLECTVEGTSNPNLYWYRQAAGRGLQLLFYSVGIGQISSEVPQNLSASRPQDRQFILSSKKLLLSDSGFYLCAWSRQGSYNSPLHFGNGTRLTVT.

As concerns this clonotype: Possible read error: a much larger clone is one base away. The rearrangement links TRBV7-8 to TRBJ1-1, with D unresolved. Trimming left V 4 bases short and J 1 base short, with 10 bases between. Germline-derived CDR1 and CDR2 are SGHVS and FQNEAQ. CDR3 length: 14 residues. CDR3 in amino acids: CASSSEIGNTEAFF. The CDR3, as DNA: TGTGCCAGCAGCTCAGAGATAGGGAACACTGAAGCTTTCTTT.

This clonotype was seen many times. The chain is built from TRBV20-1 and TRBJ1-1; unclear D gene. Trimming cost V 3 bases and J 2 bases, with 13 bases left between them. Germline CDR1 DFQATT, CDR2 SNEGSKA (reference sequence). CDR3 length equals 14 residues. Written as DNA, the CDR3 is TGCAGTGCTAGTGAGGCAGGCCTCAACACTGAAGCTTTCTTT. Translation: CSASEAGLNTEAFF.

This clonotype was picked up a small number of times. The V call is TRBV20-1, the J call TRBJ1-5; the D gene is possibly TRBD1 (6 bases). The CDR3 contains 16 residues. Germline assignment: CDR1 DFQATT and CDR2 SNEGSKA (reference sequence). V was trimmed by 0 bases and J by 10 bases, leaving 22 bases between them. CDR3 protein: CSARDGSRGPNVPQHF. The CDR3 DNA is TGCAGTGCTAGAGATGGGTCGCGGGGGCCCAATGTACCCCAGCATTTT.

The rearrangement uses TRBV18 and TRBJ2-3; D is possibly TRBD1 (6 bases). V was trimmed by 1 base and J by 6 bases, leaving 14 bases between them. This CDR3 contains 15 residues. Looked up from germline, CDR1 is KGHSH and CDR2 is LQKENI. This CDR3 reads CASSPQVGGLDTQYF. The CDR3 DNA sequence: TGTGCCAGCTCACCACAGGTTGGGGGCCTGGATACGCAGTATTTT.